The clone carrying this TCR beta chain is a singleton in its sample. Its antigen is as yet unknown. Between the trimmed V and J ends, which lost 4 bases and 5 bases, there was a span of 15 bases. The CDR3 totals 14 residues. Germline V CDR1 and CDR2: SGHRS, YFSETQ. Sequencing in the ViraFEST assay came after antigen-specific CD4+ T cells had been expanded with viral peptide pools, which were used to stimulate PBMC. Isolation of CD4+ T cells took place after approximately ten days of culture. Participants got two doses of BNT162b2 or mRNA-1273 vaccine. The data stem from a study of vaccination effects on CD4 cells after COVID-19. Using immunoSEQ multiplex PCR, the repertoire was profiled, and TCRdb retains in-frame clones only, with some absent. The data contain about 69,000 clones, roughly 81% of them seen just once; the ten biggest clones take up 1.5% to 1.8%.

The chain links TRBV5-1 to TRBJ2-5; D might be TRBD1 or TRBD2, each matching 6 bases. The receptor comes from a human donor who received a COVID-19 vaccine. The material was CD4+ T cells from PBMCs cultured with HCoV-229E spike peptides, obtained after COVID-19 vaccination. CDR3 nucleotide sequence: TGCGCCAGCAGCCTGGAGGGGGTTGGGGAGACCCAGTACTTC. Amino acid sequence: CASSLEGVGETQYF. The variable domain in full, completed from reference TRBV5-1 and TRBJ2-5, reads KAGVTQTPRYLIKTRGQQVTLSCSPISGHRSVSWYQQTPGQGLQFLFEYFSETQRNKGNFPGRFSGRQFSNSRSEMNVSTLELGDSALYLCASSLEGVGETQYFGPGTRLLVL.